This T cell receptor beta chain came from a study of T cells in Graves' hyperthyroidism and ophthalmopathy. Study findings and constraints: Blood also carried most thyroid clonotypes expanded above 0.001.

Uncontrolled infection, other autoimmune disease, pregnancy and lactation each barred patients from inclusion. Based on clinical symptoms, serum thyroxine and TRAb, thyroid ultrasound and orbital computed tomography, diagnoses were reached. Remarks on this clonotype: Antigen: not known.

The source material, RNA transcripts, was used to amplify TCR beta CDR3 regions. With the HTBI primer set, the TCR CDR3 went through a first round of RT-PCR. MiXCR, applied by TCRdb to the multiplex PCR reads, yields one record per CDR3 protein. The sample has roughly 530,000 distinct CDR3 sequences, about a sixth seen once. This TCR came from a woman aged 18-29 years with Graves' ophthalmopathy. Sequenced input: blood.

CDR3 amino acids: CASSSWDAGANVLTF. As DNA, the CDR3 is TGTGCCAGTAGTTCATGGGACGCTGGGGCCAACGTCCTGACTTTC. The J gene is TRBJ2-6, the V gene TRBV19, with D possibly being TRBD1 or TRBD2 (5 bases each). V lost 5 bases, J lost 2 bases, and 10 bases lay in between. In germline, CDR1 is LNHDA, CDR2 SQIVND (reference sequence). CDR3 size: 15 residues.